This T cell receptor (beta chain) was found in a study of blood T cell repertoires in COVID-19. Across the whole study: PBMCs, B-cell-depleted T cells, or T cells provided the cDNA or gDNA that made up the material.

Trimming took off 3 bases at V and 5 bases at J, with 10 bases between the two ends. This CDR3 contains 13 residues. The V gene's germline CDR1 is MRHNA and CDR2 SNTAGT. Original data processing: Quantification of nucleated cells was approximated via reference gene primer amplification. The method was immunoSEQ multiplex PCR; TCRdb's version includes in-frame clones alone and lacks a portion of them. That table gives V, J and clone size, and the DNA gave D and trimming. The data contain 70,000 to 85,000 clones, 82% of them singletons. Sequencing was done on a sample of peripheral blood. The source of this sequence is a man aged 55 to 70 with acute or convalescent COVID-19. The J gene is TRBJ1-2, the V gene TRBV6-4; TRBD1 might be the D (5 bases). CDR3 sequence: CASSERGGYGYTF. As DNA, the CDR3 is TGTGCCAGCAGTGAGCGGGGGGGGTATGGCTACACCTTC.